This is a list of T cell receptor beta chains from one sample in a study of cytomegalovirus exposure and HLA in healthy donors. The table came from immunoSEQ multiplex PCR; TCRdb's copy has only in-frame clones and leaves some out. This table has 90,000 to 130,000 clones, roughly 73% appearing once. The sequenced sample consisted of PBMCs. Receptor source: a woman aged 25 to 39 in good health and CMV-seronegative. Each CDR3 is given with its conserved first and last residue. D genes are given only for firm matches. The size field is filled for only some rows; it gives once, few, many or a size class.

J gene: TRBJ1-2
D gene: .
V gene: TRBV29-1
clone size: .
CDR3 DNA: TGCAGCGTTGAGTGGGAGACTTTGGGTGGCTACACCTTC
CDR3 protein: CSVEWETLGGYTF

J gene: TRBJ1-2
D gene: TRBD1
V gene: TRBV6-6
clone size: .
CDR3 DNA: TGTGCCAGCAGTTACCGAGGGACAGGGAACTATGGCTACACCTTC
CDR3 protein: CASSYRGTGNYGYTF

J gene: TRBJ1-5
D gene: .
V gene: TRBV5-1
clone size: .
CDR3 DNA: TGCGCCAGCAGTTTGGACTATTTCGGCAATCAGCCCCAGCATTTT
CDR3 protein: CASSLDYFGNQPQHF

J gene: TRBJ1-2
D gene: TRBD1
V gene: TRBV4-2
clone size: .
CDR3 DNA: TGTGCCAGCAGCCCAATCCTACAGGGGAGCGGTGACTATGGCTACACCTTC
CDR3 protein: CASSPILQGSGDYGYTF

J gene: TRBJ1-1
D gene: TRBD1
V gene: TRBV29-1
clone size: .
CDR3 DNA: TGCAGCGCTGATTGGACAGGGGGCACGAGCACTGAAGCTTTCTTT
CDR3 protein: CSADWTGGTSTEAFF

J gene: TRBJ2-5
D gene: .
V gene: TRBV6-1
clone size: .
CDR3 DNA: TGTGCCAGCAGTCAACAGGGAGCCGGTAGGGCCCAGTACTTC
CDR3 protein: CASSQQGAGRAQYF

J gene: TRBJ2-3
D gene: TRBD2
V gene: TRBV5-1
clone size: once
CDR3 DNA: TGCGCCAGCAGCTTGTCTAGCGGGGACTTCACAGATACGCAGTATTTT
CDR3 protein: CASSLSSGDFTDTQYF

J gene: TRBJ1-2
D gene: TRBD1
V gene: TRBV7-9
clone size: .
CDR3 DNA: TGTGCCAGCAGCTTAGAGGAGGCAGGGGGTAACTATGGCTACACCTTC
CDR3 protein: CASSLEEAGGNYGYTF

J gene: TRBJ1-2
D gene: .
V gene: TRBV5-1
clone size: .
CDR3 DNA: TGCGCCAGCAGCTTGGATGAGAACTATGGCTACACCTTC
CDR3 protein: CASSLDENYGYTF

J gene: TRBJ1-6
D gene: TRBD1
V gene: TRBV13
clone size: .
CDR3 DNA: TGTGCCAGCATCTTGGGGCCCGGGACAGGGAACTCACCCCTCCACTTT
CDR3 protein: CASILGPGTGNSPLHF

J gene: TRBJ1-2
D gene: .
V gene: TRBV13
clone size: .
CDR3 DNA: TGTGCCAGCAGTCTCCAGGGATATTTTAACTATGGCTACACCTTC
CDR3 protein: CASSLQGYFNYGYTF

J gene: TRBJ1-2
D gene: TRBD1
V gene: TRBV6-6
clone size: .
CDR3 DNA: TGTGCCAGCAGCCCCCCACGCGACAGGGTCGGCTATGGCTACACCTTC
CDR3 protein: CASSPPRDRVGYGYTF

J gene: TRBJ1-1
D gene: .
V gene: TRBV7-9
clone size: .
CDR3 DNA: TGTGCCAGCAGCGGCATCGGGACAACGAACACTGAAGCTTTCTTT
CDR3 protein: CASSGIGTTNTEAFF

J gene: TRBJ1-2
D gene: .
V gene: TRBV7-2
clone size: .
CDR3 DNA: TGTGCCAGCAGCCCAAACAAAAACTATGGCTACACCTTC
CDR3 protein: CASSPNKNYGYTF

J gene: TRBJ1-4
D gene: TRBD1
V gene: TRBV7-8
clone size: .
CDR3 DNA: TGTGCCAGCAGCCTCGGGACAGGGAATGAAAAACTGTTTTTT
CDR3 protein: CASSLGTGNEKLFF

J gene: TRBJ2-7
D gene: .
V gene: TRBV6-1
clone size: .
CDR3 DNA: TGTGCCAGCCTAGAAGGGGAGGCAGGACACTACGAGCAGTACTTC
CDR3 protein: CASLEGEAGHYEQYF

J gene: TRBJ2-3
D gene: .
V gene: TRBV11-3
clone size: .
CDR3 DNA: TGTGCCAGCAGTTCGGGGACTCCCACAGATACGCAGTATTTT
CDR3 protein: CASSSGTPTDTQYF

J gene: TRBJ2-1
D gene: TRBD2
V gene: TRBV6-1
clone size: .
CDR3 DNA: TGTGCCAGCAGTGGGACTAGCGGGAGTACCAATGAGCAGTTCTTC
CDR3 protein: CASSGTSGSTNEQFF

J gene: TRBJ2-3
D gene: .
V gene: TRBV4-1
clone size: many
CDR3 DNA: TGCGCCAGCAGCCAAGGGGTTAGCGGTTACACAGATACGCAGTATTTT
CDR3 protein: CASSQGVSGYTDTQYF

J gene: TRBJ2-5
D gene: TRBD1
V gene: TRBV7-9
clone size: .
CDR3 DNA: TGTGCCAGCAGCTTAGGGCCAGGGGGAAAACAAGAGACCCAGTACTTC
CDR3 protein: CASSLGPGGKQETQYF

J gene: TRBJ1-1
D gene: TRBD1
V gene: TRBV12-5
clone size: once
CDR3 DNA: TGTGCTAGTGGTTCTTTCGGACAGGGACCGAACACTGAAGCTTTCTTT
CDR3 protein: CASGSFGQGPNTEAFF

J gene: TRBJ2-6
D gene: .
V gene: TRBV28
clone size: .
CDR3 DNA: TGTGCCAGCAGTTTATTGGGACACTCTGGGGCCAACGTCCTGACTTTC
CDR3 protein: CASSLLGHSGANVLTF

J gene: TRBJ1-1
D gene: TRBD1
V gene: TRBV7-6
clone size: once
CDR3 DNA: TGTGCCAGCAGCTTGACAGAGGACAGGGCGAACACTGAAGCTTTCTTT
CDR3 protein: CASSLTEDRANTEAFF

J gene: TRBJ1-1
D gene: .
V gene: TRBV14
clone size: .
CDR3 DNA: TGTGCCAGCAGCCAACGGTTCACTGAAGCTTTCTTT
CDR3 protein: CASSQRFTEAFF

J gene: TRBJ1-1
D gene: .
V gene: TRBV18
clone size: .
CDR3 DNA: TGTGCCAGCTCCCGCGACAGCCAGAACACTGAAGCTTTCTTT
CDR3 protein: CASSRDSQNTEAFF

J gene: TRBJ1-3
D gene: .
V gene: TRBV27
clone size: few
CDR3 DNA: TGTGCCAGCAGTTTTAACTCTGGAAACACCATATATTTT
CDR3 protein: CASSFNSGNTIYF

J gene: TRBJ2-3
D gene: .
V gene: TRBV7-3
clone size: .
CDR3 DNA: TGTGCCAGCAGCCCCACACAAGCGGCTAGCACAGATACGCAGTATTTT
CDR3 protein: CASSPTQAASTDTQYF

J gene: TRBJ1-3
D gene: .
V gene: TRBV11-3
clone size: .
CDR3 DNA: TGTGCCAGCAGCTCAGGGCTGGATGGAAACACCATATATTTT
CDR3 protein: CASSSGLDGNTIYF

J gene: TRBJ1-1
D gene: .
V gene: TRBV6-1
clone size: .
CDR3 DNA: TGTGCCAGCACACCCGATCCGTACAGGAACACTGAAGCTTTCTTT
CDR3 protein: CASTPDPYRNTEAFF

J gene: TRBJ1-6
D gene: .
V gene: TRBV30
clone size: .
CDR3 DNA: TGTGCCTGGAGTAATTATCCTTCTACGAGCTCCTATAATTCACCCCTCCACTTT
CDR3 protein: CAWSNYPSTSSYNSPLHF

J gene: TRBJ1-1
D gene: .
V gene: TRBV5-6
clone size: .
CDR3 DNA: TGTGCCACCCAAGTTGAGGTCCTCTACATGAACACTGAAGCTTTCTTT
CDR3 protein: CATQVEVLYMNTEAFF

J gene: TRBJ2-7
D gene: TRBD1
V gene: TRBV4-3
clone size: .
CDR3 DNA: TGCGCCAGCAGCCGGGGACAGGGTGGATACGAGCAGTACTTC
CDR3 protein: CASSRGQGGYEQYF

J gene: TRBJ2-7
D gene: TRBD2
V gene: TRBV30
clone size: few
CDR3 DNA: TGTGCCTGGAGCGGACTAGTTATCTACGAGCAGTACTTC
CDR3 protein: CAWSGLVIYEQYF

J gene: TRBJ1-1
D gene: TRBD1
V gene: TRBV27
clone size: few
CDR3 DNA: TGTGCCAGCAGTTTATCGATACAGGGGCGATGGGTGACTGAAGCTTTCTTT
CDR3 protein: CASSLSIQGRWVTEAFF

J gene: TRBJ2-1
D gene: .
V gene: TRBV6-1
clone size: once
CDR3 DNA: TGTGCCAGCAGTGCAACGGGGGAAGCCTACAATGAGCAGTTCTTC
CDR3 protein: CASSATGEAYNEQFF

J gene: TRBJ2-3
D gene: TRBD2
V gene: TRBV7-9
clone size: .
CDR3 DNA: TGTGCCAGCAGCTTAGCGGGGGGGTTCACAGATACGCAGTATTTT
CDR3 protein: CASSLAGGFTDTQYF

J gene: TRBJ1-5
D gene: .
V gene: TRBV2
clone size: .
CDR3 DNA: TGTGCCAGCAGGGCCCCTGGAGGTATTCAGCCCCAGCATTTT
CDR3 protein: CASRAPGGIQPQHF

J gene: TRBJ1-1
D gene: .
V gene: TRBV9
clone size: .
CDR3 DNA: TGTGCCAGCAGCGTTGACCCTTCTCAGGGGTCTGAAGCTTTCTTT
CDR3 protein: CASSVDPSQGSEAFF

J gene: TRBJ1-2
D gene: TRBD1
V gene: TRBV5-1
clone size: .
CDR3 DNA: TGCGCCAGCAGCGCGGCCACCGGGACAGGGGCACGAAGTGGCTACACCTTC
CDR3 protein: CASSAATGTGARSGYTF

J gene: TRBJ2-1
D gene: .
V gene: TRBV7-9
clone size: .
CDR3 DNA: TGTGCCAGCAGCTTAATGGCCGGGTTGAATGAGCAGTTCTTC
CDR3 protein: CASSLMAGLNEQFF

J gene: TRBJ2-7
D gene: .
V gene: TRBV7-9
clone size: .
CDR3 DNA: TGTGCCAGCAGCTTAGGAGACTCCTCCTACGAGCAGTACTTC
CDR3 protein: CASSLGDSSYEQYF

J gene: TRBJ2-2
D gene: .
V gene: TRBV12-5
clone size: .
CDR3 DNA: TGTGCTAGTGGATACGATACAGAATACACCGGGGAGCTGTTTTTT
CDR3 protein: CASGYDTEYTGELFF

J gene: TRBJ2-7
D gene: .
V gene: TRBV6-5
clone size: once
CDR3 DNA: TGTGCCAGCAGTTCGGGGGGCCAAGGGGGCTACGAGCAGTACTTC
CDR3 protein: CASSSGGQGGYEQYF

J gene: TRBJ1-2
D gene: .
V gene: TRBV29-1
clone size: .
CDR3 DNA: TGCAGCGTTGTCTTTTCTAAGGACTTTAACGGCTACACCTTC
CDR3 protein: CSVVFSKDFNGYTF

J gene: TRBJ1-2
D gene: TRBD1
V gene: TRBV27
clone size: .
CDR3 DNA: TGTGCCAGCAGTTTGGAGGGGGCAGTTGGGTATGGCTACACCTTC
CDR3 protein: CASSLEGAVGYGYTF

J gene: TRBJ1-2
D gene: TRBD1
V gene: TRBV7-9
clone size: .
CDR3 DNA: TGTGCCAGCAGCTCCCGGGACAGCGATGGCTACACCTTC
CDR3 protein: CASSSRDSDGYTF

J gene: TRBJ2-4
D gene: TRBD1
V gene: TRBV4-1
clone size: .
CDR3 DNA: TGCGCCAGCAGCCAAGATTGGGGGGACAGGGCCCCAAAGAACATTCAGTACTTC
CDR3 protein: CASSQDWGDRAPKNIQYF

J gene: TRBJ2-1
D gene: .
V gene: TRBV2
clone size: once
CDR3 DNA: TGTGCCAGCAGTAGCAAAACGTCCCATAGGGACTTCGGCAATGAGCAGTTCTTC
CDR3 protein: CASSSKTSHRDFGNEQFF

J gene: TRBJ2-2
D gene: TRBD2
V gene: TRBV27
clone size: few
CDR3 DNA: TGTGCCAGCAGTTTCCACGGACTAGCGGGCGGAGTGCCCGGGGAGCTGTTTTTT
CDR3 protein: CASSFHGLAGGVPGELFF

J gene: TRBJ2-3
D gene: TRBD1
V gene: TRBV19
clone size: .
CDR3 DNA: TGTGCCAGTAGGTGGAGGGACAGGGTCACAGATACGCAGTATTTT
CDR3 protein: CASRWRDRVTDTQYF